This T cell receptor (beta chain) emerged from a study of post-analysis software for immune sequencing data (dated by TCRdb to about 2015). In terms of the full investigation: Relapsing-remitting, secondary progressive and progressive-relapsing multiple sclerosis were recorded as disease courses, and subtype annotation was lacking for some patients. Patient repertoires were compared against over ten previously published healthy control repertoires from donors aged about 6 to 28 years. A subset of samples was prepared in parallel using single-end sample barcoding, then pooled and co-amplified after Illumina adapter ligation.

V loses 2 bases, J loses 4 bases, and the germline ends lie 11 bases apart. Inclusive of the bounding cysteine and phenylalanine, the CDR3 is 14 residues long. The read is trimmed to its CDR3 DNA, 42 bases read in frame from base 1. The research as a whole found: Patients showed significantly higher frequencies than controls for about 5 TRBV segments, among them TRBV5-6, TRBV5-1 and TRBV20-1. Significantly lower normalized Chao1 diversity was found in multiple sclerosis patients than in controls, suggesting substantial peripheral T-cell clonal expansion. When samples were clustered directly using the F measure, samples prepared in the same batch co-clustered strongly, which prompted a batch-effect correction. The multiple sclerosis patient group was slightly younger than the control group.

TCR beta repertoires were profiled from peripheral blood of 10 to 15 young patients with multiple sclerosis to demonstrate the VDJtools post-analysis software. The multiple sclerosis patients were children and adolescents ranging in age from 6 to 15 years. Library method: PCR. TCRdb records Illumina HiSeq 2500 as the sequencer. To reduce PCR and sequencing biases, unique molecular identifiers were built into the TCR beta cDNA libraries. Per 1 to 10 million input T cells, around 500,000 cDNA molecules were obtained, such that each molecule approximated one T cell. The patient libraries were prepared and sequenced using the same protocol as the earlier healthy control dataset. Within a given batch, samples were prepared together, multiplexed and sequenced on the same HiSeq lane. Processing in the source paper ran as follows. Raw barcoded reads were processed with MIGEC, discarding single-read molecular identifier groups before consensus assembly and CDR3 extraction. VDJtools was used for post-analysis of the clonotype tables, with diversity normalized by down-sampling every dataset to the smallest sample size. In repertoire overlap clustering, CDR3 amino acid sequences, but not nucleotide sequences, were matched to correct batch-related cross-sample contamination. The public reads were quality trimmed at Q25 with fastp and then assembled into clones with MiXCR by TCRdb, keeping productive beta chains. Each CDR3 protein gets just one entry, which takes the most common genes and DNA from the rows behind it. These V and J calls originate from TCRdb's pipeline instead of the authors' own analysis. Recorded for this sample are fewer than 900,000 distinct CDR3 sequences; around 45% of them occurred a single time. The top ten hold 4% to 5% of the sample.

Concerning this clonotype itself: Its antigen is unknown. Base qualities are not at hand, and no much larger clone is one base apart.

Sequencing input: blood. This TCR derives from a girl aged 10 to 17 with multiple sclerosis. The rearranged chain carries TRBV12-3 or TRBV12-4 and TRBJ1-2; the D gene identity is not certain. The CDR3 protein is CASSLTRGGYGYTF. The DNA is TGTGCCAGCAGTTTAACCCGGGGTGGCTATGGCTACACCTTC.